This record looks at one TCR beta chain sequence and its context. Its matching antigen is unknown. These data originate in a study of T cell responses to AZD1222 COVID-19 vaccine. Study in general: Pooled samples include second doses given at about 4 or 12 weeks. Study observations and caveats: Sampling that yielded the repertoires occurred only after the peak T cell response.

Trimming took 5 bases from V and 7 from J, leaving 11 bases between them. Germline loops: CDR1 GTSNPN, CDR2 SVGIG (reference sequence). This CDR3 region has 12 residues. The protocol was immunoSEQ multiplex PCR, while the TCRdb copy is restricted to in-frame clones and leaves out a portion. Of about 140,000 clones in the sample, roughly 90% were seen once. V usage is TRBV30 and J usage is TRBJ2-2; a weak D match, TRBD1 (7 bases). The TCR originated in an adult in good health. The sequencing used peripheral blood, collected on day 0 of AZD1222 vaccination. The CDR3 region is CAWGGGHGELFF. CDR3 bases: TGTGCCTGGGGAGGGGGCCACGGGGAGCTGTTTTTT.